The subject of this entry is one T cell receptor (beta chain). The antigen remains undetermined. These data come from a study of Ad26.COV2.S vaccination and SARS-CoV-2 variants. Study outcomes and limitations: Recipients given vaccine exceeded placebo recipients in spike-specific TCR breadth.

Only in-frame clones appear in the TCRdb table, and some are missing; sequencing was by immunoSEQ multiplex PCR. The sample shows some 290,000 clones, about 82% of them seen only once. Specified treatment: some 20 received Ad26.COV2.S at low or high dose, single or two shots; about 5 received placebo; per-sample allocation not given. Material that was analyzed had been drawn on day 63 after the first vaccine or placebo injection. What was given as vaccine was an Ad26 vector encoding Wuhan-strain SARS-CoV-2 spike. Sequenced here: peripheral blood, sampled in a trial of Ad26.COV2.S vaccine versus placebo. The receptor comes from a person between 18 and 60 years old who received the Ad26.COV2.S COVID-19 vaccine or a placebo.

CDR3 amino acids: CASSQQGVSEAFF. The CDR3 nucleotides read TGTGCCAGCAGCCAGCAGGGAGTGAGTGAAGCTTTCTTT. J is TRBJ1-1 and V is TRBV14; maybe TRBD1 (5 bases). The CDR3 loop spans 13 amino acids. CDR1 SGHDN and CDR2 FVKESK come from the germline V gene. V was trimmed by 3 bases and J by 7 bases, leaving 12 bases between them.